The next 22 T cell receptor beta chains were all read from a single sample in a study of STAT5B mutations in CD4+ large granular lymphocyte leukemia. Clones were sequenced by immunoSEQ multiplex PCR, and TCRdb holds only the in-frame ones, with some missing. Of roughly 48,000 clones in the sample, under 80% were seen once. Sequenced material: CD4+ T cells from blood buffy coats. These receptors were taken from a human donor in good health.

The CDR3 coding sequence is TGTGCCAGCAGCTTAGGTTGGACTAGCGGGGTCAATGAGCAGTTCTTC. Translated, it gives CASSLGWTSGVNEQFF. V is TRBV7-3 and J is TRBJ2-1; TRBD2 agrees at 12 bases. Germline V gene sequence: CDR1 SGHTA, CDR2 FQGTGA. The CDR3 runs to 16 residues. V was pared by 2 bases and J by 6 bases, with 5 bases of the junction left unmatched.

This chain connects TRBV19 to TRBJ1-6; D is possibly TRBD1 (5 bases). Trimming took off 1 base at V and 6 bases at J, with 7 bases between the two ends. The germline gives CDR1 LNHDA, CDR2 SQIVND (reference sequence). This CDR3 is built from 14 residues. CDR3 sequence: CASSIADSNSPLHF. The DNA of the CDR3 is TGTGCCAGTAGTATAGCCGACAGTAATTCACCCCTCCACTTT. Full variable domain (remainder filled in from reference TRBV19 and TRBJ1-6): DGGITQSPKYLFRKEGQNVTLSCEQNLNHDAMYWYRQDPGQGLRLIYYSQIVNDFQKGDIAEGYSVSREKKESFPLTVTSAQKNPTAFYLCASSIADSNSPLHFGNGTRLTVT.

The CDR3 region is CASSSSSSGTTYEQYF. CDR3 DNA: TGTGCCAGCAGCTCGTCTTCTTCCGGGACAACCTACGAGCAGTACTTC. This chain uses TRBV13 with TRBJ2-7, with TRBD1 as a possible D gene (6 bases). In germline, CDR1 is PRHDT, CDR2 FYEKMQ (reference sequence). This CDR3 is 16 amino acids long. Trimming cost V 4 bases and J 2 bases, with 18 bases left between them. Complete variable domain (other parts from reference TRBV13 and TRBJ2-7): AAGVIQSPRHLIKEKRETATLKCYPIPRHDTVYWYQQGPGQDPQFLISFYEKMQSDKGSIPDRFSAQQFSDYHSELNMSSLELGDSALYFCASSSSSSGTTYEQYFGPGTRLTVT.

This chain links TRBV6-1 with TRBJ2-4; D remains ambiguous. Germline V gene data show CDR1 as MNHNS and CDR2 as SASEGT. The CDR3 extends over 13 amino acids. The V end was cut by 6 bases, the J end by 7 bases, with 13 bases between. The DNA for the CDR3 is TGTGCCAGCAGATTCCAGCCGCGCAACATTCAGTACTTC. Encoded protein: CASRFQPRNIQYF.

The table lists this clone with a few counts. The chain uses TRBV14 and TRBJ1-2; D unclear. Looked up from germline, CDR1 is SGHDN and CDR2 is FVKESK. This CDR3 has 15 residues. The V end lost 3 bases, the J end lost 1 base, and 12 bases lay between the germline ends. CDR3: CASSQAVGVNYGYTF. CDR3 DNA sequence: TGTGCCAGCAGCCAGGCCGTCGGGGTTAACTATGGCTACACCTTC.

V is TRBV19 and J is TRBJ2-5, with TRBD1 identical over 8 bases. Per germline, CDR1 LNHDA and CDR2 SQIVND (reference sequence). Germline trimming cut 6 bases from V and 1 base from J; bases unmatched to any gene: 4. The CDR3 spans 14 residues. CDR3 sequence reads: CASRSDRAQETQYF. The DNA for the CDR3 is TGTGCCAGTAGGTCGGACAGGGCCCAAGAGACCCAGTACTTC.

In this sample, this clone turned up once. This sequence joins TRBV19 and TRBJ1-1; weak D call: TRBD1 (5 bases). V lost 5 bases, J lost 1 base, and 14 bases lay in between. The CDR3 totals 15 residues. Germline V lookup: CDR1 LNHDA, CDR2 SQIVND (reference sequence). In nucleotides, the CDR3 is TGTGCCAGTAGTGAGGGGAGGGCGCCGAACACTGAAGCTTTCTTT. This gives the protein CASSEGRAPNTEAFF.

This chain connects TRBV18 to TRBJ1-1; no definite D call. Germline V CDR1 and CDR2: KGHSH, LQKENI. Trimming pared 2 bases from V and 6 bases from J, leaving 13 bases between. This CDR3 is 14 amino acids long. The CDR3 DNA follows: TGTGCCAGCTCACCATCGGGTACACCTCCTGAAGCTTTCTTT. Protein sequence: CASSPSGTPPEAFF.

V usage is TRBV2 and J usage is TRBJ1-5; maybe TRBD1 (5 bases). Germline-derived CDR1 and CDR2 are SNHLY and FYNNEI. This CDR3 has 15 residues. V lost 1 base to trimming and J lost 4 bases, with 11 bases between them. The CDR3 is CASSEGGFGNQPQHF. In DNA form, the CDR3 reads TGTGCCAGCAGTGAAGGGGGGTTTGGGAATCAGCCCCAGCATTTT. The whole variable domain, remainder taken from reference TRBV2 and TRBJ1-5, is EPEVTQTPSHQVTQMGQEVILRCVPISNHLYFYWYRQILGQKVEFLVSFYNNEISEKSEIFDDQFSVERPDGSNFTLKIRSTKLEDSAMYFCASSEGGFGNQPQHFGDGTRLSIL.

The J gene is TRBJ1-4, the V gene TRBV6-1; D call uncertain. V lost 6 bases to trimming and J lost 8 bases, with 13 bases between them. This CDR3 contains 13 residues. CDR1 is MNHNS, CDR2 SASEGT, per germline. CDR3 protein: CASSPSGVEKLFF. CDR3 nucleotides: TGTGCCAGCAGCCCGTCCGGGGTGGAAAAACTGTTTTTT.

The V gene is TRBV27, the J gene TRBJ1-6; 8 bases map to TRBD1. V lost 4 bases to trimming and J lost 6 bases; unmatched junction nucleotides: 8. The length of the CDR3 is 16 residues. Germline lookup yields CDR1 MNHEY and CDR2 SMNVEV (reference sequence). The DNA for the CDR3 is TGTGCCAGCAGTTCGTGGACAGGGTCGGTTAATTCACCCCTCCACTTT. This sequence encodes CASSSWTGSVNSPLHF.

V usage is TRBV11-2 and J usage is TRBJ2-1; either TRBD1 or TRBD2 may supply D (5 bases each). Germline CDR1 reads SGHAT; CDR2 reads FQNNGV. The germline V and J ends were trimmed by 7 bases and 11 bases, with 18 bases remaining between them. CDR3 length equals 13 residues. CDR3 protein: CASTQTQGAQQFF. In DNA form, the CDR3 reads TGTGCCAGCACTCAAACCCAGGGAGCTCAGCAGTTCTTC.

This clone showed up just a few times. Here the CDR3 reads CASSSGTGFTYEQYF. The CDR3 DNA reads as TGTGCCAGCAGCTCCGGGACAGGGTTCACCTACGAGCAGTACTTC. This chain uses TRBV6-4 with TRBJ2-7, with 9 bases identical to TRBD1. With V trimmed by 6 bases and J by 2 bases, 8 bases remained unmatched. The V gene's germline CDR1 is MRHNA and CDR2 SNTAGT. The CDR3 has 15 amino acids.

The chain employs TRBV10-2 and TRBJ1-2, with 7 positions matching TRBD1. This CDR3 region has 15 residues. The V and J ends lost 3 bases and 2 bases, in that order; junction bases with no gene match: 6. Germline CDR1 is WSHSY and CDR2 is SAAADI. As DNA, the CDR3 is TGCGCCAGCAGTGACCGGACAGGAGCAAACTATGGCTACACCTTC. Its protein is CASSDRTGANYGYTF.

The V gene is TRBV18, the J gene TRBJ1-1, with D unresolved. This CDR3 is 13 amino acids long. Germline CDR1 KGHSH, CDR2 LQKENI. V lost 0 bases and J lost 3, with 5 bases in between. DNA for the CDR3: TGTGCCAGCTCACCACCCGGGGACACTGAAGCTTTCTTT. As protein: CASSPPGDTEAFF.

CDR3 sequence reads: CASSEGWAGPGEDEQFF. The CDR3 bases are TGTGCCAGCAGTGAAGGGTGGGCTGGGCCGGGGGAAGATGAGCAGTTCTTC. This chain joins TRBV25-1 and TRBJ2-1, with D perhaps TRBD2 (6 bases). The CDR3 contains 17 residues. V was trimmed by 2 bases and J by 8 bases, leaving 22 bases between them. Germline V gene lookup returns CDR1 MGHDK and CDR2 SYGVNS.

The V gene is TRBV28, the J gene TRBJ2-5, with TRBD2 matching 10 bases. The ends lost 3 bases at V and 8 bases at J; junction bases unmatched: 12. The CDR3 is made up of 16 amino acids. The germline V gene has CDR1 MDHEN and CDR2 SYDVKM. The CDR3 is CASSFSSGGASGTQYF. The CDR3 nucleotides are TGTGCCAGCAGTTTCTCTAGCGGGGGCGCGTCGGGAACCCAGTACTTC. Complete variable domain (other parts from reference TRBV28 and TRBJ2-5): DVKVTQSSRYLVKRTGEKVFLECVQDMDHENMFWYRQDPGLGLRLIYFSYDVKMKEKGDIPEGYSVSREKKERFSLILESASTNQTSMYLCASSFSSGGASGTQYFGPGTRLLVL.

This clone was picked up a small number of times. The rearrangement links TRBV2 to TRBJ1-1, with D uncertain. This CDR3 has 13 amino acids. Germline V gene data show CDR1 as SNHLY and CDR2 as FYNNEI. Trimming shortened V by 6 bases and J by 3 bases, and 11 bases separated the two germline ends. The CDR3 protein is CASSQDGYTEAFF. CDR3 nucleotides: TGTGCCAGCAGCCAGGACGGTTACACTGAAGCTTTCTTT.

This chain uses TRBV5-6 with TRBJ2-5; D gene unclear. CDR3 size: 14 residues. The germline V and J ends were trimmed by 4 bases and 1 base, with 11 bases remaining between them. Germline V gives CDR1 SGHDT, CDR2 YYEEEE. The DNA for the CDR3 is TGTGCCAGCAGCCGTGACGTGGGCCAAGAGACCCAGTACTTC. Translating gives CASSRDVGQETQYF.

V is TRBV14 and J is TRBJ2-5; 9 bases align to TRBD1. This CDR3 is 15 amino acids long. Germline CDR1 is SGHDN and CDR2 is FVKESK. After removal of 5 bases from V and 5 bases from J, the junction contained 9 bases not matched to a gene. In DNA, the CDR3 is TGTGCCAGCAGCTTGCGACAGGGGGGGATGGAGACCCAGTACTTC. Its protein product is CASSLRQGGMETQYF.

This clone was detected only a few times. The chain has TRBV5-6 and TRBJ1-2; 8 bases agree with TRBD1. V shed 4 bases, J shed 2 bases, and the junction held 4 bases outside the gene matches. The CDR3 runs 14 residues. Germline V lookup: CDR1 SGHDT, CDR2 YYEEEE. CDR3 DNA: TGTGCCAGCAGCGGAACAGGGGGGAACTATGGCTACACCTTC. It yields the protein CASSGTGGNYGYTF.

The rearrangement links TRBV6-1 to TRBJ2-5; D possibly uses TRBD1 or TRBD2 (5 bases each). Trimming took off 6 bases at V and 4 bases at J, with 12 bases between the two ends. The germline gives CDR1 MNHNS, CDR2 SASEGT. This CDR3 is built from 13 residues. The CDR3 reads CASRTTGPETQYF. The CDR3 nucleotides read TGTGCCAGCAGGACCACGGGGCCAGAGACCCAGTACTTC.